Detailed here is one T cell receptor beta chain. Authors' analysis steps: It was from reference gene primer amplification that nucleated cell counts were estimated. Data came from immunoSEQ multiplex PCR; TCRdb stores just in-frame clones and leaves some out. V and J calls and clone size follow that table, whereas D and trimming were derived from the DNA. The table shows about 130,000 clones, with 74% occurring only once. This sample was taken from a study of blood T cell repertoires in COVID-19. V lost 6 bases, J lost 3 bases, and 11 bases lay in between. This CDR3 spans 13 amino acids. The V gene's germline CDR1 is MNHEY and CDR2 SVGAGI.

Material: peripheral blood. The genes are TRBV6-5 and TRBJ1-2, with D perhaps TRBD1 (6 bases). This clonotype was obtained from a man older than 75 with COVID-19, enrolled during active disease. For the CDR3, the DNA is TGTGCCAGCAGAGAGACAGGTGACTATGGCTACACCTTC. It is translated as CASRETGDYGYTF.